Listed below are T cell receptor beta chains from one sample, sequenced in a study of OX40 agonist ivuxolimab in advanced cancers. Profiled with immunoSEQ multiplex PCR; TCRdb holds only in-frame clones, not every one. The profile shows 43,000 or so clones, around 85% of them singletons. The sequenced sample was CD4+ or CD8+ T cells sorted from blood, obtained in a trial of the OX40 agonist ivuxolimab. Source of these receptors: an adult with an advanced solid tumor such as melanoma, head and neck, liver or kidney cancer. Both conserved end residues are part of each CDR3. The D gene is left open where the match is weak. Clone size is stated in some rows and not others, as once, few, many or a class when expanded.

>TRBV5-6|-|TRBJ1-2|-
CASSALQGSDYGYTF
TGTGCCAGCAGCGCACTACAGGGTTCGGACTATGGCTACACCTTC
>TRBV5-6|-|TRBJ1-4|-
CASSLFGSEATNEKLFF
TGTGCCAGCAGCTTATTTGGATCGGAAGCAACTAATGAAAAACTGTTTTTT
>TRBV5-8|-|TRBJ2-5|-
CASSLEGGETQYF
TGTGCCAGCAGCTTGGAGGGTGGGGAGACCCAGTACTTC
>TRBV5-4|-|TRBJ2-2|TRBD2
CASSLDGGAVGELFF
TGTGCCAGCAGCTTGGACGGGGGGGCCGTCGGGGAGCTGTTTTTT
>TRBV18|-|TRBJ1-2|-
CASSPGSFTNYGYTF
TGTGCCAGCTCACCCGGTTCTTTCACGAACTATGGCTACACCTTC
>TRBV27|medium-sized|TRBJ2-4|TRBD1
CASSLSRGLLNIQYF
TGTGCCAGCAGTTTAAGCAGGGGGCTTCTGAACATTCAGTACTTC
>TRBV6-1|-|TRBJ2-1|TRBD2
CASRTGTSDHEQFF
TGTGCCAGCAGGACCGGGACTAGCGACCATGAGCAGTTCTTC
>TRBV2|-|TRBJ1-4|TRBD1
CASNGQGALTNEKLFF
TGTGCCAGCAATGGACAGGGGGCTCTAACTAATGAAAAACTGTTTTTT
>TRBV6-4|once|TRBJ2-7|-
CASSEGVNEQYF
TGTGCCAGCAGTGAGGGGGTGAACGAGCAGTACTTC
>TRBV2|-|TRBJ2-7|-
CASDRDRSYEQYF
TGTGCCAGCGACCGGGACCGATCCTACGAGCAGTACTTC
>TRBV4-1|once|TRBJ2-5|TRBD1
CASSQTGTGGTETQYF
TGCGCCAGCAGCCAGACCGGGACAGGGGGTACAGAGACCCAGTACTTC
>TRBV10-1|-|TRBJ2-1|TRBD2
CASSEAGGLGNEQFF
TGCGCCAGCAGTGAGGCGGGGGGCCTGGGCAATGAGCAGTTCTTC
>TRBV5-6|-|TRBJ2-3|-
CASSSNNRWGTDTQYF
TGTGCCAGCAGCTCAAACAACCGATGGGGCACAGATACGCAGTATTTT
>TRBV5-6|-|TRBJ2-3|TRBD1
CASSWDRSTDTQYF
TGTGCCAGCAGCTGGGACAGGAGCACAGATACGCAGTATTTT